The T cell receptor (beta chain) under discussion was sequenced for a study of CD8 T cells in ankylosing spondylitis. Study outcomes and limitations: Disease-linked clones displayed a CD8+ phenotype and appeared relatively rarely in peripheral blood. Enrichment of disease-linked clones was reportedly significant in matched ankylosing spondylitis synovial fluid.

Making the TCR beta libraries involved quantitative 5'-RACE with molecular barcodes. MiXCR was run by TCRdb on the 5' RACE reads, yielding one entry per CDR3 protein. The sample yields 150,000 to 250,000 distinct CDR3 sequences, roughly 13% seen once. In this sample, this clonotype turned up many times. Antigen unknown. The V gene lost 1 base and the J gene lost 4 bases, with 13 bases spanning the gap. Germline assignment: CDR1 MGHRA and CDR2 YSYEKL. The CDR3 is 15 amino acids. The clonotype comes from a male donor with ankylosing spondylitis or in good health (not recorded which). The V gene is TRBV4-1, the J gene TRBJ1-2; D remains unclear. Source material: blood, either unsorted or a sorted T cell fraction (not recorded which). CDR3 in amino acids: CASSQVSTGSYGYTF. The CDR3 DNA reads TGCGCCAGCAGCCAAGTTTCTACGGGATCCTATGGCTACACCTTC.